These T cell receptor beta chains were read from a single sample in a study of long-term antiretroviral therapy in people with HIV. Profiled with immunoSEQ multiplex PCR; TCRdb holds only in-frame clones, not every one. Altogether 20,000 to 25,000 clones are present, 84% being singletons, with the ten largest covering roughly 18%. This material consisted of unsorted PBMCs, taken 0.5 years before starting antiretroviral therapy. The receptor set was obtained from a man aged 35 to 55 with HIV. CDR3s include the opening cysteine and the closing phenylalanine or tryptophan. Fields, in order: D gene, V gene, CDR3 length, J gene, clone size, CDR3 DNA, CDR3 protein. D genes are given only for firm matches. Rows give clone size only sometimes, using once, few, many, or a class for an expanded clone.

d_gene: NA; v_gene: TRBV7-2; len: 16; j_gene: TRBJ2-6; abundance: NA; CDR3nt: TGTGCCAGCAGCTTTGCTCACAGGGCTGGGGCCAACGTCCTGACTTTC; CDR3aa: CASSFAHRAGANVLTF
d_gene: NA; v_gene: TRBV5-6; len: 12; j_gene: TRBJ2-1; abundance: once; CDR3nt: TGTGCCAGCAGCGCCGACGGAGGTCAGCAGTTCTTC; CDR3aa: CASSADGGQQFF
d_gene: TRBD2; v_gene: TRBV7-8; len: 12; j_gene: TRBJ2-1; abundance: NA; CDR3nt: TGTGCCAGCAGCTCTATAGCGGGGGGAGAGTTCTTC; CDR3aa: CASSSIAGGEFF
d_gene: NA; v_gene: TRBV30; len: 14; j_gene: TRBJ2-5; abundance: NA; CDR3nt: TGTGCCTGGGGACTTGGGGGGGCCGGGGGGACCCAGTACTTC; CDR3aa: CAWGLGGAGGTQYF
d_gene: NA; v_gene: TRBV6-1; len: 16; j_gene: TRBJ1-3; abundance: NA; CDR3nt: TGTGCCAGCAGTGAAAGGGGGGGCCGCTCTGGAAACACCATATATTTT; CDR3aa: CASSERGGRSGNTIYF
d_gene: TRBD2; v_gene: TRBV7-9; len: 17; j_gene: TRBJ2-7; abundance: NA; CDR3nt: TGTGCCAGCACCTCATGGGTAGCGGGGGGGCACCTCGACGAGCAGTACTTC; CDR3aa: CASTSWVAGGHLDEQYF
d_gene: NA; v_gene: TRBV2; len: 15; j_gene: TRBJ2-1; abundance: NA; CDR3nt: TGTGCCAGTTCTTCCGGGACCGGGGCCGGCGATGAGCAGTTCTTC; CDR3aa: CASSSGTGAGDEQFF
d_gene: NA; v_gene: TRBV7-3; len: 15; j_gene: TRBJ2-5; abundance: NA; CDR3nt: TGTGCCAGCAGCTTAGGTGCAGGGGTGGCGGAGACCCAGTACTTC; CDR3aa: CASSLGAGVAETQYF
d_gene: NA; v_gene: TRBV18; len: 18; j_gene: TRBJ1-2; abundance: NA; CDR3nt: TGTGCCAGCTCACCAAGCCCTAACCTCCTGAGCCCGGGTAGCGGCTACACCTTC; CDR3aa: CASSPSPNLLSPGSGYTF
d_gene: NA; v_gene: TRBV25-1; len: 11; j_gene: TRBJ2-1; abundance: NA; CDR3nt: TGTGCCAGCAGTGAGGATAATGAGCAGTTCTTC; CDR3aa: CASSEDNEQFF
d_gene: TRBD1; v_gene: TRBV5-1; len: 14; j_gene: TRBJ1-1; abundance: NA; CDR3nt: TGCGCCAGCAGCGGGAAACAGGGGGCGGCTGAAGCTTTCTTT; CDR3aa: CASSGKQGAAEAFF
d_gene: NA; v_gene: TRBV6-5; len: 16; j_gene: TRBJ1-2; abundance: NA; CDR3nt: TGTGCCAGCAGTTACTCGAACGACCCCGCTAACTATGGCTACACCTTC; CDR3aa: CASSYSNDPANYGYTF
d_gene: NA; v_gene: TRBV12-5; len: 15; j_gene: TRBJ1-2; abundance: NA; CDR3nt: TGTGCTAGTGGTTTGAGGAGGCAGGGCAGCCATGGCTACACCTTC; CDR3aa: CASGLRRQGSHGYTF
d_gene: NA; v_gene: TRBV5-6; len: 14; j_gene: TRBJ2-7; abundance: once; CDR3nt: TGTGCCAGCAGCTTGGGGGGGGATTCCTACGAGCAGTACTTC; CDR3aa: CASSLGGDSYEQYF
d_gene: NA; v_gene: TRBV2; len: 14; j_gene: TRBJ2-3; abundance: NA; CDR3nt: TGTGCCAGTCTGGCGGGGGCCCCCACAGATACGCAGTATTTT; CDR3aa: CASLAGAPTDTQYF
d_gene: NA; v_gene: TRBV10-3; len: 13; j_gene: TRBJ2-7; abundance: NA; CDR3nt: TGTGCCATCGGGGGGTTGGAGAGGGACGAGCAGTACTTC; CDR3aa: CAIGGLERDEQYF
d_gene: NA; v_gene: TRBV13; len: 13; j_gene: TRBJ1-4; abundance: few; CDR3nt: TGTGCCAGCAGCTTTAAGGCAGAAAGAAAACTGTTTTTT; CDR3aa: CASSFKAERKLFF
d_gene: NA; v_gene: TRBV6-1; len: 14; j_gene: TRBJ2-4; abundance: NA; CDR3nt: TGTGCCAGCAGTGAAGCGGACTATTCTAACATTCAGTACTTC; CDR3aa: CASSEADYSNIQYF
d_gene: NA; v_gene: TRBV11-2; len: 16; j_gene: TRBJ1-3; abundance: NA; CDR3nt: TGTGCCAGCAGCTCCCTGGGAACCCGAGGGAGAAACACCATATATTTT; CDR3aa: CASSSLGTRGRNTIYF
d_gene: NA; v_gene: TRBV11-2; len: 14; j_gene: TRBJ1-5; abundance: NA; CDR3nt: TGTGCCAGCAGCAATAGCGGGGTCAGGCAGCCCCAGCATTTT; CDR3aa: CASSNSGVRQPQHF
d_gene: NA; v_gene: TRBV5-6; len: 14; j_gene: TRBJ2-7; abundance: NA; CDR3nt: TGTGCCAGCAGCTTGGGTCAGGGTCGGCACGAGCAGTACTTC; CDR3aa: CASSLGQGRHEQYF
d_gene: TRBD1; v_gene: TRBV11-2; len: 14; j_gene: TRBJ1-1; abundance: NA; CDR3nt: TGTGCCAGCAGCTTTCCCCGGACAGGGGGCGAGGCTTTCTTT; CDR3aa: CASSFPRTGGEAFF
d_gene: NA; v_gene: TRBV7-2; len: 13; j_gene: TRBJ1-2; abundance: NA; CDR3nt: TGTGCCAGCAGCTTCTACACCGACTATGGCTACACCTTC; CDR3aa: CASSFYTDYGYTF
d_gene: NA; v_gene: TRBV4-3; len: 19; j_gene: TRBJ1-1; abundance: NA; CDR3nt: TGCGCCAGCAGCCAAGCGGTGCCGGGGGAGACAGTGGGGGAGCCTGAAGCTTTCTTT; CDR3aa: CASSQAVPGETVGEPEAFF
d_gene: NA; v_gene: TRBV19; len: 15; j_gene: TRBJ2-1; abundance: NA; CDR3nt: TGTGCCAGTAGTATTGTTCAGGGGCCATACAATGAGCAGTTCTTC; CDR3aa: CASSIVQGPYNEQFF
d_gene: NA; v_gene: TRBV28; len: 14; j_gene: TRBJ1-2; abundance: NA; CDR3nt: TGTGCCAGCAGTCTTGGAGGGGTAAACTATGGCTACACCTTC; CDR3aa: CASSLGGVNYGYTF